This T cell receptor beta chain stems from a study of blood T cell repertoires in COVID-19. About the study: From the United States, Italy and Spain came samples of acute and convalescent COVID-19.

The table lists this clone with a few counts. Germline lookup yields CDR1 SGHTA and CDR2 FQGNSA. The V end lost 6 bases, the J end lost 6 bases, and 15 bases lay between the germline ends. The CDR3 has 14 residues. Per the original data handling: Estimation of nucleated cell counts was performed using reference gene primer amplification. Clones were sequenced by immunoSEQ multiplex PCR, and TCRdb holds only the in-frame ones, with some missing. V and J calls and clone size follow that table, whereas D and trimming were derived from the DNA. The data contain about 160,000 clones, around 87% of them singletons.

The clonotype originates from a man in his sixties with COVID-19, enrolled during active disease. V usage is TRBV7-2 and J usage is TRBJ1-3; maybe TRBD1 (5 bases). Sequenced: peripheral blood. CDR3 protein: CASRGTGGANTIYF. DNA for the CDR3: TGTGCCAGCAGGGGGACGGGGGGTGCAAACACCATATATTTT.